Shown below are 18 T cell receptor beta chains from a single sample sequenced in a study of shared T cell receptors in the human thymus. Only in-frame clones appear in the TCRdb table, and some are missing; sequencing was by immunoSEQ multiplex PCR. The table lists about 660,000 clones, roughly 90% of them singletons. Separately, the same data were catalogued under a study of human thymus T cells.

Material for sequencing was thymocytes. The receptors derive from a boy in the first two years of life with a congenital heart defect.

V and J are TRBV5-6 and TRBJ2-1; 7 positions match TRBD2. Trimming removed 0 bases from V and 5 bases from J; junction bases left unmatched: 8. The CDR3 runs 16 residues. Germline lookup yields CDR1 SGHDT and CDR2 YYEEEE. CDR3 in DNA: TGTGCCAGCAGCTTGGTCTTACGGGAGGCCGACAATGAGCAGTTCTTC. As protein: CASSLVLREADNEQFF.

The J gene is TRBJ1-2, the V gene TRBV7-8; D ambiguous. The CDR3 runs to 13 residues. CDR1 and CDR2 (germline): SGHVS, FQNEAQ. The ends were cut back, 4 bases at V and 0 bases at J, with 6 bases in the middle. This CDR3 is CASSSSPNYGYTF. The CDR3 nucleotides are TGTGCCAGCAGCTCAAGCCCTAACTATGGCTACACCTTC.

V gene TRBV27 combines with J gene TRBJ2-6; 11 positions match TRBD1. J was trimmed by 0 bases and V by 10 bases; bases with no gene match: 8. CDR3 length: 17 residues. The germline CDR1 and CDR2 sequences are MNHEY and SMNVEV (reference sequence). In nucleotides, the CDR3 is TGTGCCACCTCATTAGGACAGGGGGCCTCTGGGGCCAACGTCCTGACTTTC. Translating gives CATSLGQGASGANVLTF.

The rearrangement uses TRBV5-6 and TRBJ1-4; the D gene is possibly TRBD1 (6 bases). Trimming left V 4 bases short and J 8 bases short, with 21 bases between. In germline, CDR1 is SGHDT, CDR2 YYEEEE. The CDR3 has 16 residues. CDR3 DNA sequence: TGTGCCAGCAGCCCCGGAGGGGGGAGGGTCGAGGAAAAACTGTTTTTT. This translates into CASSPGGGRVEEKLFF. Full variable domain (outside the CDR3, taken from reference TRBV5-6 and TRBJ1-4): DAGVTQSPTHLIKTRGQQVTLRCSPKSGHDTVSWYQQALGQGPQFIFQYYEEEERQRGNFPDRFSGHQFPNYSSELNVNALLLGDSALYLCASSPGGGRVEEKLFFGSGTQLSVL.

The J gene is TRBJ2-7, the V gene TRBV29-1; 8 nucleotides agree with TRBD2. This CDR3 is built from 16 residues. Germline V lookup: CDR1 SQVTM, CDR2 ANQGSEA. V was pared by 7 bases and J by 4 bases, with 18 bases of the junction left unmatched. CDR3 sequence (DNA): TGCAGCGCAGGATGGGGGCCAGCGGGAGTACGGTACGAGCAGTACTTC. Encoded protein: CSAGWGPAGVRYEQYF.

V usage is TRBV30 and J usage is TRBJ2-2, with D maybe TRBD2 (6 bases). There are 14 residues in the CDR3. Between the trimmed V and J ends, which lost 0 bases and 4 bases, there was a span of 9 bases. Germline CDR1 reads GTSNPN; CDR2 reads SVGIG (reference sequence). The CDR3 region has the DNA TGTGCCTGGAGTGTAGCGGGTATCACCGGGGAGCTGTTTTTT. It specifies CAWSVAGITGELFF.

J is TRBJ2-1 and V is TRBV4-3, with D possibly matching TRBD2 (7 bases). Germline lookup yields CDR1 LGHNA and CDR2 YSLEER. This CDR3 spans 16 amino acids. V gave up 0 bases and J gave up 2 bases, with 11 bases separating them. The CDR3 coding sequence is TGCGCCAGCAGCCAAGAAGGGGGGGAACCCTACAATGAGCAGTTCTTC. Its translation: CASSQEGGEPYNEQFF.

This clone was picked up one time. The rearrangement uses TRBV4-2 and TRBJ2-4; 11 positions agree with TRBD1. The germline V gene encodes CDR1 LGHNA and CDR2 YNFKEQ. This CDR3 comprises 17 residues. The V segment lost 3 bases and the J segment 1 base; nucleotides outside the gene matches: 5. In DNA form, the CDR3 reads TGTGCCAGCAGCCACCCGGACAGGGGGCAGGCCAAAAACATTCAGTACTTC. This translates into CASSHPDRGQAKNIQYF.

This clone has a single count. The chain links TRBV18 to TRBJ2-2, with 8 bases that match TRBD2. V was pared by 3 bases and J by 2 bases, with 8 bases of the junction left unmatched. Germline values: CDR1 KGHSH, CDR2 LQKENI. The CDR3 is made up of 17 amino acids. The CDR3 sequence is CASSPRTLAGNTGELFF. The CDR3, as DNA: TGTGCCAGCTCACCGAGGACCCTAGCGGGCAACACCGGGGAGCTGTTTTTT.

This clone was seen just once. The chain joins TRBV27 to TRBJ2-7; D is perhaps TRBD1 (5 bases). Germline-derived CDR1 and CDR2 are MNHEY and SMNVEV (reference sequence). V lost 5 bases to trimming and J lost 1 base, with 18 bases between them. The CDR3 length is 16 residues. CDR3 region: CASSRQGALISYEQYF. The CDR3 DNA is TGTGCCAGCAGTCGTCAAGGGGCCTTAATTTCCTACGAGCAGTACTTC.

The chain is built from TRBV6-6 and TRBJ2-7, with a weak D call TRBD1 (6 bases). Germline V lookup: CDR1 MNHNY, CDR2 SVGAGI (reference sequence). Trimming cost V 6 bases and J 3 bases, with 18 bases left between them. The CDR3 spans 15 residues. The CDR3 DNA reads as TGTGCCAGCAGCCGACAACACAGGGATAGCTACGAGCAGTACTTC. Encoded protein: CASSRQHRDSYEQYF.

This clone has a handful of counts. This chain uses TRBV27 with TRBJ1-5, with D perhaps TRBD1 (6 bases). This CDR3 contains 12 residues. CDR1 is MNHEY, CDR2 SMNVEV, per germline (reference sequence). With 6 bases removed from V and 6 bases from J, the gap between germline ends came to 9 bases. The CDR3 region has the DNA TGTGCCAGCAGACAGGGTTCTCAGCCCCAGCATTTT. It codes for CASRQGSQPQHF.

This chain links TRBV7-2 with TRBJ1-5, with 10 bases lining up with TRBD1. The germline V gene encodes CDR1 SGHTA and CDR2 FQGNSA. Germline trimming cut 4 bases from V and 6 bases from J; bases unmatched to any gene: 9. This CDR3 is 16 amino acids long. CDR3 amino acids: CASSSGAGTGVQPQHF. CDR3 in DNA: TGTGCCAGCAGCTCAGGGGCCGGGACAGGGGTTCAGCCCCAGCATTTT.

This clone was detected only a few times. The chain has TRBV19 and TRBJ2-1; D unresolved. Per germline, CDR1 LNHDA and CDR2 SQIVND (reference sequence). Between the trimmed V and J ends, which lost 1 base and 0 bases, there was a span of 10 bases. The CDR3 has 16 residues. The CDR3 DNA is TGTGCCAGTAGTATAGGGCAGGCGAGCTCCTACAATGAGCAGTTCTTC. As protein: CASSIGQASSYNEQFF.

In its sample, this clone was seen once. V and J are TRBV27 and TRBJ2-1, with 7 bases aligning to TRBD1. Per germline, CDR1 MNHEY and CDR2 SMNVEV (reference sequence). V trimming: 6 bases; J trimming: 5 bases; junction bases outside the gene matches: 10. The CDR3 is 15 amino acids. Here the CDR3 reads CASRPVPGQHNEQFF. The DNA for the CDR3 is TGTGCCAGCAGGCCCGTCCCGGGACAGCACAATGAGCAGTTCTTC.

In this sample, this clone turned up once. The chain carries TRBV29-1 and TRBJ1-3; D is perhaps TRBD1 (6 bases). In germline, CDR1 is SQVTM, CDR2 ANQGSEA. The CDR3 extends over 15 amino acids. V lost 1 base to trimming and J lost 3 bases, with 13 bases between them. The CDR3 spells CSVEVQGPDGNTIYF. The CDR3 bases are TGCAGCGTTGAAGTGCAGGGGCCTGATGGAAACACCATATATTTT.

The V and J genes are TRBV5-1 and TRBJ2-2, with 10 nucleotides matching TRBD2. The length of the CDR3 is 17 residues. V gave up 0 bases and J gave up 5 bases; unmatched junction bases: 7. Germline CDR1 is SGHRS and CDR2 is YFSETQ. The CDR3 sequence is CASSLALAGVETGELFF. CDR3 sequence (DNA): TGCGCCAGCAGCTTGGCGCTAGCGGGAGTGGAAACCGGGGAGCTGTTTTTT.

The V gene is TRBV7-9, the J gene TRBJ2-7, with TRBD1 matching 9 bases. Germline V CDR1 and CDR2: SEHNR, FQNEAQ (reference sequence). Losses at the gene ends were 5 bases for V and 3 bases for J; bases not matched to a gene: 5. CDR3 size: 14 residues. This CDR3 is CASSTGQGNYEQYF. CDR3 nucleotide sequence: TGTGCCAGCAGCACGGGACAGGGAAACTACGAGCAGTACTTC.